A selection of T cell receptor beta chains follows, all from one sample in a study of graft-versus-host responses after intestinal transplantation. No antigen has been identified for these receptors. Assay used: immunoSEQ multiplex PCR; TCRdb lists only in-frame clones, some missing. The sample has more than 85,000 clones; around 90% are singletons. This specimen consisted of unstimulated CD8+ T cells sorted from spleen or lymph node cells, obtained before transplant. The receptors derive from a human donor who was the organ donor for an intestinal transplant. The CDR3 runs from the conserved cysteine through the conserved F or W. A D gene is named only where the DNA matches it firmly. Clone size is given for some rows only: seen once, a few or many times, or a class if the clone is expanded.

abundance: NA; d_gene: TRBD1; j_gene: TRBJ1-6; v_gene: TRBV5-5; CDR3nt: TGTGCCAGCAGCCCCGATTGGGGGACAGGGCACTCACCCCTCCACTTT; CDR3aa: CASSPDWGTGHSPLHF
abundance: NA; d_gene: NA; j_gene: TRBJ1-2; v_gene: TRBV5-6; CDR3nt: TGTGCCAGCAGCCCCGATCCAGGGATCGTATATGGCTACACCTTC; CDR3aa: CASSPDPGIVYGYTF
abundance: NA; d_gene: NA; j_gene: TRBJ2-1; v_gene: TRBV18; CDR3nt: TGTGCCAGCTCACCACCTTACTCCTACAATGAGCAGTTCTTC; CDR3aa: CASSPPYSYNEQFF
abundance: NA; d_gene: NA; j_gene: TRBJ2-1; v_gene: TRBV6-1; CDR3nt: TGTGCCAGCAGGGGCCACAATGAGCAGTTCTTC; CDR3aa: CASRGHNEQFF
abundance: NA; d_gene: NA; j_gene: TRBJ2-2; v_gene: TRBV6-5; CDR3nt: TGTGCCAGCACTTTTAGCGGAGCGAACACCGGGGAGCTGTTTTTT; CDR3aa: CASTFSGANTGELFF
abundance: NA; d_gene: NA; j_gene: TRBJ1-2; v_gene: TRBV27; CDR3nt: TGTGCCAGCAGTTTATTCTATATGGGCGAAGCTAACTATGGCTACACCTTC; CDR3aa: CASSLFYMGEANYGYTF
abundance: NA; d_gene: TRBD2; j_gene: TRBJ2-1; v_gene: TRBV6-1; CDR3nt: TGTGCCAGCAGTGAAGATCTATTTAGCGGGAGTCCGAATGAGCAGTTCTTC; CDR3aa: CASSEDLFSGSPNEQFF
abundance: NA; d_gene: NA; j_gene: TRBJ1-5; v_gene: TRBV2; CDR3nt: TGTGCCAGCAGTGTGTCCGATGTCGGGGTTCAGCCCCAGCATTTT; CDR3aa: CASSVSDVGVQPQHF
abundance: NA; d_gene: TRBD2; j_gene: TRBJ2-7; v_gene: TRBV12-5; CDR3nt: TGTGCTAGTGGTTTGGTATACAGTTGGGCTAGCGGCTACGAGCAGTACTTC; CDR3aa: CASGLVYSWASGYEQYF
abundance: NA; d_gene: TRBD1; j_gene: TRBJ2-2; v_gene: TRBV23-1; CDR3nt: TGCGCCAGCAGTCAATCTAAGGGGGACAGCCAGCCCGGGGAGCTGTTTTTT; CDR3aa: CASSQSKGDSQPGELFF
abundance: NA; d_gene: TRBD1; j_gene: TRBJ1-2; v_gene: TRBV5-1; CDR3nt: TGCGCCAGCAGCCGAGGACAGGCTATCTATGGCTACACCTTC; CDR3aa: CASSRGQAIYGYTF
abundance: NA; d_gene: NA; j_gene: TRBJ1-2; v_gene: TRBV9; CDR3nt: TGTGCCAGCAGCGTAGGACAGGCCCCCCTCTATGGCTACACCTTC; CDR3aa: CASSVGQAPLYGYTF
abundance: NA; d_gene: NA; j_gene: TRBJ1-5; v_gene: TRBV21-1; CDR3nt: TGTGCCAGCAGCCGCCGGGACAGGGATGGAATGAGCAATCAGCCCCAGCATTTT; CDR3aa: CASSRRDRDGMSNQPQHF
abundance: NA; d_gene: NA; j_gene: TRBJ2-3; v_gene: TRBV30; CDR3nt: TGTGCCTGGAGTGCCAGGGGCGCGGGCACAGATACGCAGTATTTT; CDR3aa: CAWSARGAGTDTQYF
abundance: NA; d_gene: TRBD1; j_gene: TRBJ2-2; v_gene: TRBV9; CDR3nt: TGTGCCAGCAGCGTAGCTCGAGGGGGCGAGACCGGGGAGCTGTTTTTT; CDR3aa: CASSVARGGETGELFF
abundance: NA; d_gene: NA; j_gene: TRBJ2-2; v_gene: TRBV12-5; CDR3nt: TGTGCTAGTGGTTTGGTAGTAATGGCGCAGGGTGGCACCGGGGAGCTGTTTTTT; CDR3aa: CASGLVVMAQGGTGELFF
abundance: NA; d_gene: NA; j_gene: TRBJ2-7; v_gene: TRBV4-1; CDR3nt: TGCGCCAGCAGCCAAGGGACTCTCATGTACGAGCAGTACTTC; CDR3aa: CASSQGTLMYEQYF
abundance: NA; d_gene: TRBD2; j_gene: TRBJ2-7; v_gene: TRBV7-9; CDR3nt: TGTGCCAGCAGAGGCGGTAGCGGGGGACCCTACGAGCAGTACTTC; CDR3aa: CASRGGSGGPYEQYF
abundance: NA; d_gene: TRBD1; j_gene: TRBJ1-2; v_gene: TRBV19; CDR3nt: TGTGCCAGTAGTCCCCCGGGACAGGGGGAGGATTATGGCTACACCTTC; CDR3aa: CASSPPGQGEDYGYTF
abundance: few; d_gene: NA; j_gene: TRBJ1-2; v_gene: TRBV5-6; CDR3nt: TGTGCCAGCAGAAGTGGACAGTATGGCTACACCTTC; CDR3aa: CASRSGQYGYTF
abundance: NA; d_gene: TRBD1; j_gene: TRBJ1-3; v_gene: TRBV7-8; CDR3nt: TGTGCCAGCAGCACGCCTCCGGGACAGGGTAAGAACACCATATATTTT; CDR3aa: CASSTPPGQGKNTIYF
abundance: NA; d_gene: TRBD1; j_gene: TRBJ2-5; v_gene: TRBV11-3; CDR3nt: TGTGCCAGCAGCCACACACTAGGGGGCGAGACCCAGTACTTC; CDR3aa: CASSHTLGGETQYF
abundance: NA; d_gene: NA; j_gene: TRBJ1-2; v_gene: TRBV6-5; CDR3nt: TGTGCCAGCAGTTACTCGCACAGGAACTATGGCTACACCTTC; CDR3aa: CASSYSHRNYGYTF
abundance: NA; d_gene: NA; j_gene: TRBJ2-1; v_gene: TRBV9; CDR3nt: TGTGCCAGCAGCCAAGGACAGAACAATGAGCAGTTCTTC; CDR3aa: CASSQGQNNEQFF
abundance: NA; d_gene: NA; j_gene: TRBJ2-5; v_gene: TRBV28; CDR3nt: TGTGCCAGCAGTGACCCCAGGGGTGAAGAGACCCAGTACTTC; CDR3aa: CASSDPRGEETQYF
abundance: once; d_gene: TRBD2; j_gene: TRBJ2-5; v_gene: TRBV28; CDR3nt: TGTGCCAGCAGGGCTAGCGGGATGGATCCCCAAGAGACCCAGTACTTC; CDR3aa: CASRASGMDPQETQYF
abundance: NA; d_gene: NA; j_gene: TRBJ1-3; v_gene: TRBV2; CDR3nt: TGTGCCAGCAGTGTAAAGGGCGGGGAATACTGGAACACCATATATTTT; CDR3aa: CASSVKGGEYWNTIYF
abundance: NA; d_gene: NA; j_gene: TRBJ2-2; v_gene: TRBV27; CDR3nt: TGTGCCAGCAGTTTATTTGGCGGGAACACCGGGGAGCTGTTTTTT; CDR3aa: CASSLFGGNTGELFF
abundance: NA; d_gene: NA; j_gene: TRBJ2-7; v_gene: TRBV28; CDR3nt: TGTGCCAGCAGTCCTTTTTTGGAGCAGTACTTC; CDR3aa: CASSPFLEQYF
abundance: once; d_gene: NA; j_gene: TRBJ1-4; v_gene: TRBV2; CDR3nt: TGTGCCACCCAACACTCAACAGGAAAACTGTTTTTT; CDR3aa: CATQHSTGKLFF
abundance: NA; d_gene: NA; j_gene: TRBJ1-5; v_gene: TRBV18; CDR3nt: TGTGCCAGCTCATCGAATTTGTGGGGAGGTCAGCCCCAGCATTTT; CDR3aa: CASSSNLWGGQPQHF
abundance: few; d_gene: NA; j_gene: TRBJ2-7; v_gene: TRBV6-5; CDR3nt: TGTGCCAGCAGTTACTCGCTAGCGCAGGGAGGAGACGAGCAGTACTTC; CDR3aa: CASSYSLAQGGDEQYF
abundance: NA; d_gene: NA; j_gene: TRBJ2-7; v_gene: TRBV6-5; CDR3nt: TGTGCCAGCAGGGGAGGTTCCGAGCAGTACTTC; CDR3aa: CASRGGSEQYF
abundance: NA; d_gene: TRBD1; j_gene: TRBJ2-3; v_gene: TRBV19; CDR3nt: TGTGCCAGTAGTATATATACAGGGGCACTCACAGATACGCAGTATTTT; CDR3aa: CASSIYTGALTDTQYF
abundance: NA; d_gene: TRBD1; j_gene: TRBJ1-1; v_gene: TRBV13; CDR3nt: TGTGCCAGCAGCTCCCGGACAGGGTCGGGCACTGAAGCTTTCTTT; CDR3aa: CASSSRTGSGTEAFF
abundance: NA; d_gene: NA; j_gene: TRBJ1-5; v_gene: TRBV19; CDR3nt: TGTGCCAGTACCGAGCGGTGGGCAGGGGATCAGCCCCAGCATTTT; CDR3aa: CASTERWAGDQPQHF
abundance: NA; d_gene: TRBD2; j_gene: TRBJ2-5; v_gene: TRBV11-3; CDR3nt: TGTGCCAGCAGCTTAAGTAGCGGGGTTAAAGAGACCCAGTACTTC; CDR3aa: CASSLSSGVKETQYF
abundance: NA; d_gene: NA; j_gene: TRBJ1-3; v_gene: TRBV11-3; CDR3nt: TGTGCCAGCAGCTTATCCCCGGAGTTCACGGGAAACACCATATATTTT; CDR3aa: CASSLSPEFTGNTIYF
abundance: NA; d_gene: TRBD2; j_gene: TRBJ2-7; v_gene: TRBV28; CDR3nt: TGTGCCAGCAGGGCCCTAACTAGCGGATACTACGAGCAGTACTTC; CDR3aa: CASRALTSGYYEQYF
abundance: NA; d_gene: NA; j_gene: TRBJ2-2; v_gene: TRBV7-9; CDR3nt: TGTGCCAGCAGCGGGCCCCCGGGGGACACCGGGGAGCTGTTTTTT; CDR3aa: CASSGPPGDTGELFF
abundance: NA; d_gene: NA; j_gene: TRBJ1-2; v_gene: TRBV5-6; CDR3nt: TGTGCCAGCAGCTCTACATTGACAGTTTCCACCTATCGCTACACCTTC; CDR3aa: CASSSTLTVSTYRYTF
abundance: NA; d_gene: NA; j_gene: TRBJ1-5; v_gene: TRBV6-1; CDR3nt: TGTGCCAGCAGTGTGCCTCTGGGACTGCGTCATCAGCCCCAGCATTTT; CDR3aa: CASSVPLGLRHQPQHF
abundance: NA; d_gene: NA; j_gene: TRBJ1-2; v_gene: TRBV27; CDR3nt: TGTGCCAGCAGTCGGTCCCCGGTCGGCTATGGCTACACCTTC; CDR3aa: CASSRSPVGYGYTF
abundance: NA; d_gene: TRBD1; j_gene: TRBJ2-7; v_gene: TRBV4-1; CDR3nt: TGCGCCAGCAGCCAAGTAAGGGACAGTACCTACGAGCAGTACTTC; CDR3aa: CASSQVRDSTYEQYF
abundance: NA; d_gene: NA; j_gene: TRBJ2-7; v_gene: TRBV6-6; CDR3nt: TGTGCCAGCAATAACTTAGCGGACGAGCAGTACTTC; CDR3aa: CASNNLADEQYF
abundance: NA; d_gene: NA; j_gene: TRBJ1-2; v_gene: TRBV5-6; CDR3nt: TGTGCCAGCAGCGGGGGGACCGACTATGGCTACACCTTC; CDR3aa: CASSGGTDYGYTF
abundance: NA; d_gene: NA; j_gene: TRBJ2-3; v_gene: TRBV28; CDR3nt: TGTGCCAGCAGTCCCAGGGCAGGGAGCACAGATACGCAGTATTTT; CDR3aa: CASSPRAGSTDTQYF
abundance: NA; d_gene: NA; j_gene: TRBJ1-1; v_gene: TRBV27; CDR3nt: TGTGCCAGCAGTTTATTCGAGGGCCACACTGAAGCTTTCTTT; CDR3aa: CASSLFEGHTEAFF
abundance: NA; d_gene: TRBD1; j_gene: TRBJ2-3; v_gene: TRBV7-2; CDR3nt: TGTGCCAGCAGCGAGCCGGGACAGGGTATAGATACGCAGTATTTT; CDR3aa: CASSEPGQGIDTQYF
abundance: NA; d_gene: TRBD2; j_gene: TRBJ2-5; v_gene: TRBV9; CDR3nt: TGTGCCAGCAGCGTAGGGGGACTAGCAGACCAAGAGACCCAGTACTTC; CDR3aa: CASSVGGLADQETQYF